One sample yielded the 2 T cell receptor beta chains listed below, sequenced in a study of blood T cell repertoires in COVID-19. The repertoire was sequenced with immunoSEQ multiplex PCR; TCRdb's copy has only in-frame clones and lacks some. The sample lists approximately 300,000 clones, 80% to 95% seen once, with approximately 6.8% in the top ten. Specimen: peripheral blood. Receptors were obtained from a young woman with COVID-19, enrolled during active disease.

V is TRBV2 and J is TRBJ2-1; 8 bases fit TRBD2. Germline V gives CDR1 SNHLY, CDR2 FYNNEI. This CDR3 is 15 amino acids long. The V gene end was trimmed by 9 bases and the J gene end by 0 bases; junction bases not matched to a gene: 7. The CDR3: CASQPSGSSYNEQFF. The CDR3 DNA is TGTGCCAGTCAACCCAGCGGGAGCTCCTACAATGAGCAGTTCTTC.

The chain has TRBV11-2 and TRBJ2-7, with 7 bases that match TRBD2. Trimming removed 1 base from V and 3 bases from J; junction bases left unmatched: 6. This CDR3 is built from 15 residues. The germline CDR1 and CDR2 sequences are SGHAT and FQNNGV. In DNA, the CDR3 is TGTGCCAGCAGCTTAGTTCTAGGACTAGACTACGAGCAGTACTTC. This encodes CASSLVLGLDYEQYF.